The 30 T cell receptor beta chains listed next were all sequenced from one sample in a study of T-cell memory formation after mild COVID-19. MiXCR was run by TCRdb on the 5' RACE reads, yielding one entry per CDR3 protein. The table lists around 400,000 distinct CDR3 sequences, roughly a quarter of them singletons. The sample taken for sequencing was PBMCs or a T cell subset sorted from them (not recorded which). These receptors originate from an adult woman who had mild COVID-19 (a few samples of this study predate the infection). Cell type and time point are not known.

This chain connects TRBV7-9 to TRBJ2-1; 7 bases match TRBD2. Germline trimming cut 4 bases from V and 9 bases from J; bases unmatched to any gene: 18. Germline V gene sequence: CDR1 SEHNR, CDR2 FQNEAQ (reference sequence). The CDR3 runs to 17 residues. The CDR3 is CASSSRHTRLARGEQFF. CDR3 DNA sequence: TGTGCCAGCAGCTCGCGCCATACCCGACTAGCAAGGGGTGAGCAGTTCTTC.

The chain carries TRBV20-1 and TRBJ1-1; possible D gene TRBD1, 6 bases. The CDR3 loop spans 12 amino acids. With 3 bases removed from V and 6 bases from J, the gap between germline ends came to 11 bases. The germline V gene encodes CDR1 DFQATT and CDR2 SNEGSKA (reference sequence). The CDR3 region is CSASRGAAEAFF. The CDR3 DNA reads TGCAGTGCTAGTAGGGGGGCGGCTGAAGCTTTCTTT.

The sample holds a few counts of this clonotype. CDR3 bases: TGTGCCAGCACCCTTAGCGGGAGGGCACCCGCAGATACGCAGTATTTT. It translates to CASTLSGRAPADTQYF. The chain recombines TRBV6-2 or TRBV6-3 with TRBJ2-3, with 11 positions matching TRBD2. Losses at the gene ends were 7 bases for V and 4 bases for J; bases not matched to a gene: 10. This CDR3 spans 16 amino acids. CDR1 is MNHEY, CDR2 SVGEGT, per germline.

CDR3 amino acids: CASSRSGTANDYGYTF. DNA of the CDR3: TGCGCCAGCAGCCGATCAGGGACAGCAAATGATTATGGCTACACCTTC. The gene calls are TRBV5-1 and TRBJ1-2, with 7 bases that match TRBD1. Germline-derived CDR1 and CDR2 are SGHRS and YFSETQ. Trimming removed 4 bases from V and 5 bases from J; junction bases left unmatched: 14. This CDR3 comprises 16 residues.

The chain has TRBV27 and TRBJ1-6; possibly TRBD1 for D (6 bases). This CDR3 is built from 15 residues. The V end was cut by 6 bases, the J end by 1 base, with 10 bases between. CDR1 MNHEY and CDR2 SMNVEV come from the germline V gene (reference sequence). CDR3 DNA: TGTGCCAGCAGCCCGGGGGCGTCCTATAATTCACCCCTCCACTTT. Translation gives CASSPGASYNSPLHF.

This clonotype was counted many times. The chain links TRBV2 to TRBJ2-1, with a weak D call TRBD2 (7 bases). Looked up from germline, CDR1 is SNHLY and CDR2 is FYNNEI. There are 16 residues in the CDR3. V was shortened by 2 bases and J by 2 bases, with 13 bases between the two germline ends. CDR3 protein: CASSELGGPAYNEQFF. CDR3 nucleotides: TGTGCCAGCAGTGAATTGGGGGGGCCGGCCTACAATGAGCAGTTCTTC.

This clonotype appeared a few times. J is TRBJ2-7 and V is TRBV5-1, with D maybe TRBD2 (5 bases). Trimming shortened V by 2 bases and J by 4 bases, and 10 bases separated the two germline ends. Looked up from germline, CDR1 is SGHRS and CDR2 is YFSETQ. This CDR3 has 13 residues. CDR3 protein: CASSFRDFYEQYF. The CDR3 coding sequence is TGCGCCAGCAGCTTCCGGGATTTTTACGAGCAGTACTTC.

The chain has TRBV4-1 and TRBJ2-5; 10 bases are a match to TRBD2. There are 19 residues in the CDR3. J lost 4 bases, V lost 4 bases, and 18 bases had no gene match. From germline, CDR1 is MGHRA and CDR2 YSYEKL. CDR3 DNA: TGCGCCAGCAGCCCTCGGGTACTAGCGGGGCACCTTTCGACAGAGACCCAGTACTTC. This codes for CASSPRVLAGHLSTETQYF.

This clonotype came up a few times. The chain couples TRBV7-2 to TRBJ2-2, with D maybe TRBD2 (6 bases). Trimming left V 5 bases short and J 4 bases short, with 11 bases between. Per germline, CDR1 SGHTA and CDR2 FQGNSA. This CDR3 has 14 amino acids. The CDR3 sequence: CASSTSSATGELFF. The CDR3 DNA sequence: TGTGCCAGCAGCACGTCTAGCGCCACCGGGGAGCTGTTTTTT.

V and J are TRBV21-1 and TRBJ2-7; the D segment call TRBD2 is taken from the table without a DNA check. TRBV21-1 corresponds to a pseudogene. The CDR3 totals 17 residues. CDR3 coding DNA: TGTGCCAGCAGCAAACCGATTAGGACTAGCGGAGCCTACGAGCAGTACTTC. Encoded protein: CASSKPIRTSGAYEQYF.

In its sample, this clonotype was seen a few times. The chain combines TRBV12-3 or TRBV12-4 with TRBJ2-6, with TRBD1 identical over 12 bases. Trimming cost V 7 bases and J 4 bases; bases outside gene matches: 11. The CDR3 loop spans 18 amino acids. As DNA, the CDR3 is TGTGCCAGCACCCCACCCCGGGACAGGGGGCGCGGGGCCAACGTCCTGACTTTC. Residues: CASTPPRDRGRGANVLTF.

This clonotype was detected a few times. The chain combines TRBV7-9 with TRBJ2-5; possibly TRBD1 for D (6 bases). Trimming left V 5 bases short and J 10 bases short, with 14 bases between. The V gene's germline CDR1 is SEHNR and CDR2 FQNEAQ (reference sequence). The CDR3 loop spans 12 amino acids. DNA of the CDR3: TGTGCCAGCAGCCCCGGGGACATCGGCCAGTACTTC. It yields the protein CASSPGDIGQYF. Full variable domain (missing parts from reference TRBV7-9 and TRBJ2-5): DTGVSQNPRHKITKRGQNVTFRCDPISEHNRLYWYRQTLGQGPEFLTYFQNEAQLEKSRLLSDRFSAERPKGSFSTLEIQRTEQGDSAMYLCASSPGDIGQYFGPGTRLLVL.

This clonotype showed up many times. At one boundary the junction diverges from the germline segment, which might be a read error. The CDR3 nucleotides are TGTGCCAGCAGCTTAGCGGCGACAGGGCTCTGCTACTTC. Protein product: CASSLAATGLCYF. The chain uses TRBV7-2 and TRBJ1-2; 7 nucleotides line up with TRBD1. CDR1 and CDR2 (germline): SGHTA, FQGNSA. This CDR3 is 13 amino acids long. Together with reference TRBV7-2 and TRBJ1-2, the CDR3 gives the full variable domain: GAGVSQSPSNKVTEKGKDVELRCDPISGHTALYWYRQSLGQGLEFLIYFQGNSAPDKSGLPSDRFSAERTGGSVSTLTIQRTQQEDSAVYLCASSLAATGLCYFGSGTRLTVV.

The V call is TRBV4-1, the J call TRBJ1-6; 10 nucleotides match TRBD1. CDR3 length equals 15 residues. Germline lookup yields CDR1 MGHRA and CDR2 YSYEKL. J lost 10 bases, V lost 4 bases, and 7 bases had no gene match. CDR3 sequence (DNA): TGCGCCAGCAGCCGCCAGGACAGGGGGGAATCACCCCTCCACTTT. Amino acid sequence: CASSRQDRGESPLHF.

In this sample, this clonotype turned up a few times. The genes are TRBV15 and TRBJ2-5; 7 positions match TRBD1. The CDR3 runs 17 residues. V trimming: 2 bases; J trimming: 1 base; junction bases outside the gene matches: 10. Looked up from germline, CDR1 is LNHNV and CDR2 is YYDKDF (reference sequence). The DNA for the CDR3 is TGTGCCACCAGCAGATCGGGACAGATACGCCTCCAAGAGACCCAGTACTTC. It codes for CATSRSGQIRLQETQYF.

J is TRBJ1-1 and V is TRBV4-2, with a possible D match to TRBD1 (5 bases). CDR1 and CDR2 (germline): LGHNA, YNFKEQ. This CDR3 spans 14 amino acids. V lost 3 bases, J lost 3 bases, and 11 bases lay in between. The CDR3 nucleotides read TGTGCCAGCAGCCATTCAGGGAGGGACACTGAAGCTTTCTTT. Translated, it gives CASSHSGRDTEAFF.

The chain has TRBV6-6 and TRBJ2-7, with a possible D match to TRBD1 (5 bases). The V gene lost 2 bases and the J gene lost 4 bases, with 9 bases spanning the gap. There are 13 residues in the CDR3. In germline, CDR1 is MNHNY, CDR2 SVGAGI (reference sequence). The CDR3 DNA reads TGTGCCAGCAGTTACGGGGCTAGTTACGAGCAGTACTTC. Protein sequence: CASSYGASYEQYF.

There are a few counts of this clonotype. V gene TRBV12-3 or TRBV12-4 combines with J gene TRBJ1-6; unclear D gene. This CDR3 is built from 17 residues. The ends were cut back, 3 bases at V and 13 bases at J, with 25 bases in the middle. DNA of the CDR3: TGTGCCAGCAGTTTCCACGTACTGGGATCCAGACAAGTCCCCCTCCACTTT. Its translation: CASSFHVLGSRQVPLHF.

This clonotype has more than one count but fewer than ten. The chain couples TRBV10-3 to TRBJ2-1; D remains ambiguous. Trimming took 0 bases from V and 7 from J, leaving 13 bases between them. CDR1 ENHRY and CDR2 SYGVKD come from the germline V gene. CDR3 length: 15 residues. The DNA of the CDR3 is TGTGCCATCAGTGAGTCCGCTAGTTCGATGAATGAGCAGTTCTTC. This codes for CAISESASSMNEQFF.

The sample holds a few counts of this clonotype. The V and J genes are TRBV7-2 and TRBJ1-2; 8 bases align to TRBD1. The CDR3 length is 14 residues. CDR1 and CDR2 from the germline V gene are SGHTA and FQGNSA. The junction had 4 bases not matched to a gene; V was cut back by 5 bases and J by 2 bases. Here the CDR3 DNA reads TGTGCCAGCAGCCCCAGACAGGGGAACTATGGCTACACCTTC. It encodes CASSPRQGNYGYTF.

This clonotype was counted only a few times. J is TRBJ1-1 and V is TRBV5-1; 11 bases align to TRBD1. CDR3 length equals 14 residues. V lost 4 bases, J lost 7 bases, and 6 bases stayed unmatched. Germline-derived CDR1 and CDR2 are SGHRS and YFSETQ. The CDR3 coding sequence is TGCGCCAGCAGCGGACAGGGGGCGCAGGGTGAAGCTTTCTTT. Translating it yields CASSGQGAQGEAFF.

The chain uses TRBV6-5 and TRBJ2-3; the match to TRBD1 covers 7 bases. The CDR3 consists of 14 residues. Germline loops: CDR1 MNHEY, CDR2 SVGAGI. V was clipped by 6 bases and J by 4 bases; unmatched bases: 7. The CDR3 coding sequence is TGTGCCAGCAGCGGGGACAGTAGCTCAGATACGCAGTATTTT. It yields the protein CASSGDSSSDTQYF.

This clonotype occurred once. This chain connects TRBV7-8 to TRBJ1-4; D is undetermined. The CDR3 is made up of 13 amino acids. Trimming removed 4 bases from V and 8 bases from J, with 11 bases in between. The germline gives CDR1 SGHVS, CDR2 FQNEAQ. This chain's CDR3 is CASSSPGEEKLFF. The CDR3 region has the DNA TGTGCCAGCAGCTCCCCCGGGGAAGAAAAACTGTTTTTT.

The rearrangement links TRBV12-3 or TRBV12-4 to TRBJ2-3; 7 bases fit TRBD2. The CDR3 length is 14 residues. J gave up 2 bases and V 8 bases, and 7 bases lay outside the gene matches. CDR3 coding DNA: TGTGCCAGCTCCCTAGCGGTCCACACAGATACGCAGTATTTT. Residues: CASSLAVHTDTQYF.

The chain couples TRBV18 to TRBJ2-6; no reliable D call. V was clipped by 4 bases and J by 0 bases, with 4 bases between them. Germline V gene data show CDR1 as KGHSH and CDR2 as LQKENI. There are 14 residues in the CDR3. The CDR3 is CASSLLSGANVLTF. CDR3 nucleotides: TGTGCCAGCTCACTTCTCTCTGGGGCCAACGTCCTGACTTTC.

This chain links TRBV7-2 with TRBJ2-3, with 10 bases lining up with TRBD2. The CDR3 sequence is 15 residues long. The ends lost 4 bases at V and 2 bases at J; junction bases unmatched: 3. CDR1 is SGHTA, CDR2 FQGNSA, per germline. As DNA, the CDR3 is TGTGCCAGCAGCTCTAGCGGGAGCCCCACAGATACGCAGTATTTT. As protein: CASSSSGSPTDTQYF.

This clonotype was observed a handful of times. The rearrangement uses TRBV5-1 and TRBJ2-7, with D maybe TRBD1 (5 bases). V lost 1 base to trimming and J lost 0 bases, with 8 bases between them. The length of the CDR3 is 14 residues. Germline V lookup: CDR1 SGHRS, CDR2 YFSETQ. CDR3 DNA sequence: TGCGCCAGCAGCTTGTCGGACAACTCCTACGAGCAGTACTTC. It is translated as CASSLSDNSYEQYF.

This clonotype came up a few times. This CDR3 reads CSGGTASITDTQYF. The CDR3 DNA sequence: TGCAGCGGAGGGACAGCCTCTATCACAGATACGCAGTATTTT. This chain links TRBV29-1 with TRBJ2-3; 7 nucleotides align to TRBD1. Trimming took 7 bases from V and 2 from J; bases not matched to a gene: 9. The germline CDR1 and CDR2 sequences are SQVTM and ANQGSEA. The CDR3 loop spans 14 amino acids.

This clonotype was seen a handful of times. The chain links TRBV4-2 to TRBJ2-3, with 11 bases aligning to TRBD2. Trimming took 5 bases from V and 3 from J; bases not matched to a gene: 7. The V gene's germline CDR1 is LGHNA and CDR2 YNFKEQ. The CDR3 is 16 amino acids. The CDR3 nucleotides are TGTGCCAGCAGCGCGGGGACTAGCGGACAAACAGATACGCAGTATTTT. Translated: CASSAGTSGQTDTQYF.

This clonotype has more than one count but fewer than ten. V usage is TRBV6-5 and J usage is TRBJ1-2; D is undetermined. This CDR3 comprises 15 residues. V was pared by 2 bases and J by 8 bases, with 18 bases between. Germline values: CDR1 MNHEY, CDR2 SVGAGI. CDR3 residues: CASSYDGLVANGYTF. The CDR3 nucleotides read TGTGCCAGCAGTTACGACGGGCTCGTCGCGAACGGCTACACCTTC.